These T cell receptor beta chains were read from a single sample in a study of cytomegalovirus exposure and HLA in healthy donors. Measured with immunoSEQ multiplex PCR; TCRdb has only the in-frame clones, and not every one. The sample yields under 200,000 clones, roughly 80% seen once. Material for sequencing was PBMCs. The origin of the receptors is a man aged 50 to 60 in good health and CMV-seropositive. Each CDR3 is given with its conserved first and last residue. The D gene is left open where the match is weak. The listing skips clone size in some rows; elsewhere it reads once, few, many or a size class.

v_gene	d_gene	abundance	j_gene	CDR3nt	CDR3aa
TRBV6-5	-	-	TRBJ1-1	TGTGCCAGCACCGGGGACACTGAAGCTTTCTTT	CASTGDTEAFF
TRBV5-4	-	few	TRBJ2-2	TGTGCCAGCAGCTTGGTCAGGACAACGAACACCGGGGAGCTGTTTTTT	CASSLVRTTNTGELFF
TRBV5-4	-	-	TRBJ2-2	TGTGCCAGCAGCGTCAACCAGCAGCTGCGACTAGTCACCGGGGAGCTGTTTTTT	CASSVNQQLRLVTGELFF
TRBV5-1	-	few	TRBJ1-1	TGCGCCAGCAGCCGACTCGGAGGGAGCACGTGGGAAGCTTTCTTT	CASSRLGGSTWEAFF
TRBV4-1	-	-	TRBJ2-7	TGCGCCAGCAGCCAAGAAATGGCAGCGGAGGACTACGAGCAGTACTTC	CASSQEMAAEDYEQYF
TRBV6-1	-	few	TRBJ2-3	TGTGCCAGCAGTGAAACGACAGTTTCAGATACGCAGTATTTT	CASSETTVSDTQYF
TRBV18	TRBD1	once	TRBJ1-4	TGTGCCAGCTCATCCTCGGGACAGGGTTATGAAAAACTGTTTTTT	CASSSSGQGYEKLFF
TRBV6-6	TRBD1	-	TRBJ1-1	TGTGCCAGCAGTTCGGACAGGGTACGCGCTTTCTTT	CASSSDRVRAFF
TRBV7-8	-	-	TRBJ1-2	TGTGCCAGCAGCCTACCCGCCAGGGAAATCAGCTATGGCTACACCTTC	CASSLPAREISYGYTF
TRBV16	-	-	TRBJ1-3	TGTGCCAGCAGCGCAGGGGCTGGGAACACCATATATTTT	CASSAGAGNTIYF
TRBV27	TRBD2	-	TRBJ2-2	TGTGCCAGCAGCCATAACAGCGGGGCAGACACCGGGGAGCTGTTTTTT	CASSHNSGADTGELFF
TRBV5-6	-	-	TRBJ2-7	TGTGCCAGCAGCTTGCTACGAGTACAAGACAACTACGAGCAGTACTTC	CASSLLRVQDNYEQYF
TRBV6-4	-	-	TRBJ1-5	TGTGCCAGCAGTGAGGGGGGGGGCCAGCCCCAGCATTTT	CASSEGGGQPQHF
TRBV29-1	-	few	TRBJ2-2	TGCAGCGTTGAAGATTCGGGGATTCCGGGGAACACCGGGGAGCTGTTTTTT	CSVEDSGIPGNTGELFF
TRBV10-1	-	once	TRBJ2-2	TGCGCCAGCAGTCGGGACTCAGCGAACACCGGGGAGCTGTTTTTT	CASSRDSANTGELFF
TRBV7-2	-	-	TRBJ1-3	TGTGCCAGCAGAGCCGGGAGTCGCGGAAACACCATATATTTT	CASRAGSRGNTIYF
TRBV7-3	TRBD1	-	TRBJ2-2	TGTGCCAGCAGTAGGACAGGGGGGTACACCGGGGAGCTGTTTTTT	CASSRTGGYTGELFF
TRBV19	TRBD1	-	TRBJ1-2	TGTGCCAGTAGTGACTACCGCCACAGGGGGGGCGGCTACACCTTC	CASSDYRHRGGGYTF
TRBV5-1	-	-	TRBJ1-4	TGCGCCAGCAGCTTGGTTGGGGCCATAGGTGAAAAACTGTTTTTT	CASSLVGAIGEKLFF
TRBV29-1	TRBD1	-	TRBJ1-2	TGCAGCGTAGCCGGAGGGGGTCGGGACAGCGAACCCTATGGCTACACCTTC	CSVAGGGRDSEPYGYTF
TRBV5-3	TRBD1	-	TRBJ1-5	TGTGCCAGAAGCTTAGATGGGACAGCTAATAATCAGCCCCAGCATTTT	CARSLDGTANNQPQHF
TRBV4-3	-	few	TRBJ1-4	TGCGCCAGCAGCCAGAGCGGGGGGCCGAATGAAAAACTGTTTTTT	CASSQSGGPNEKLFF
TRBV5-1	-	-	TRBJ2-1	TGCGCCAGCAGCTTGGCGGTAACCTACAATGAGCAGTTCTTC	CASSLAVTYNEQFF
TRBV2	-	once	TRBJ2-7	TGTGCCAGCAGTGAATACATCGCCTCCTACGAGCAGTACTTC	CASSEYIASYEQYF
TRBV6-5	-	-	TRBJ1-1	TGTGCCACCTTATCCTCTTACCCCAGCCAAGCGGCTTTCTTT	CATLSSYPSQAAFF
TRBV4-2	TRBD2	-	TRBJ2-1	TGTGCCAGCAGCCAACCCCAAGCGGGGGGGCCCTACAATGAGCAGTTCTTC	CASSQPQAGGPYNEQFF
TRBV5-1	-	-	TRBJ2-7	TGCGCCAGCAGCTTGCAGGGCTACGAGCAGTACTTC	CASSLQGYEQYF
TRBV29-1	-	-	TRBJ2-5	TGCAGCGGTACACCCGGGACAACTCAAGAGACCCAGTACTTC	CSGTPGTTQETQYF
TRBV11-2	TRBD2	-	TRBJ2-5	TGTGCCAGCAGCTTAGGAACGGCTAGCGGGGGGGCCGGGGAGACCCAGTACTTC	CASSLGTASGGAGETQYF
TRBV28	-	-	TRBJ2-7	TGTGCCAGCAGTTCCCTACTAGCTTACGAGCAGTACTTC	CASSSLLAYEQYF
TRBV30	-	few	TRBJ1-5	TGTGCCTGGAACAGGGCATCCTCTCAGCCCCAGCATTTT	CAWNRASSQPQHF
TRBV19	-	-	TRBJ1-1	TGTGCCAGTAGTATCCAGGGACAAAACACTGAAGCTTTCTTT	CASSIQGQNTEAFF
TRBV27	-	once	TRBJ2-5	TGTGCCAGCAGTTTTGCGGCACAAGAGACCCAGTACTTC	CASSFAAQETQYF
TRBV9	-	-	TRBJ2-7	TGTGCCAGCAGCGTACTCGGTGAAAACTACGAGCAGTACTTC	CASSVLGENYEQYF
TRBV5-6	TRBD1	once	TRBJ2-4	TGTGCCAGCAGTCCACCGGGACAGGGTACACCTGCGAGCATTCAGTACTTC	CASSPPGQGTPASIQYF
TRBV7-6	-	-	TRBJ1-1	TGTGCCAGCAGCTCGGAGGGGGGGGCCACTGAAGCTTTCTTT	CASSSEGGATEAFF
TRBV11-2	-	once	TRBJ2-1	TGTGCCAGCAGCTTAGATTGGTCAGGGGTGAATGAGCAGTTCTTC	CASSLDWSGVNEQFF
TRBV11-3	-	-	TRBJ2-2	TGTGCCAGCAGTGGCCAGGGTCGTACCGGGGAGCTGTTTTTT	CASSGQGRTGELFF
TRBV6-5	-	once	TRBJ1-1	TGTGCCAGCAGTTACACGAGGAACACTGAAGCTTTCTTT	CASSYTRNTEAFF
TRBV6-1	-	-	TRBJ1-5	TGTGCCAGCAGAGTGCAGGACAATCAGCCCCAGCATTTT	CASRVQDNQPQHF